This T cell receptor beta chain came from a study of control samples from healthy donors and cancer patients. TCRdb keeps only in-frame clones here, not all; method: immunoSEQ multiplex PCR. The table records roughly 88,000 clones, 90% to 95% of them present only once. Source material: blood. The receptor was derived from a man aged 18 to 30 in good health.

The CDR3 nucleotides read TGCAGCGTTGAAGATGCATCAGGGGGCTTAAACACTGAAGCTTTCTTT. Amino acid sequence: CSVEDASGGLNTEAFF. V is TRBV29-1 and J is TRBJ1-1; 8 bases align to TRBD1. Germline values: CDR1 SQVTM, CDR2 ANQGSEA. Trimming took 0 bases from V and 2 from J; bases not matched to a gene: 8. The CDR3 has 16 residues.